This passage covers 19 T cell receptor beta chains from one sample sequenced in a study of T cell responses to AZD1222 COVID-19 vaccine. The data were produced by immunoSEQ multiplex PCR, yet TCRdb's version contains in-frame clones alone and is incomplete. This sample has 150,000 to 200,000 clones, with just over 90% found just once. Sequencing used peripheral blood, obtained 28 days after the second AZD1222 dose. These TCRs come from an adult who received the AZD1222 COVID-19 vaccine.

The genes are TRBV9 and TRBJ1-1; 8 bases agree with TRBD1. Germline values: CDR1 SGDLS, CDR2 YYNGEE. CDR3 length: 19 residues. Trimming cost V 4 bases and J 0 bases; bases outside gene matches: 17. DNA of the CDR3: TGTGCCAGCAGCCCTCGAACCTTAGGGACAGGAAACATGAACACTGAAGCTTTCTTT. Protein sequence: CASSPRTLGTGNMNTEAFF.

DNA for the CDR3: TGTGCCAGTAGTATCGCGGCGGGGGGCCCGGCAGATACGCAGTATTTT. Protein product: CASSIAAGGPADTQYF. The chain uses TRBV19 and TRBJ2-3; TRBD2 aligns across 8 bases. Germline-derived CDR1 and CDR2 are LNHDA and SQIVND (reference sequence). The CDR3 consists of 16 residues. With V trimmed by 3 bases and J by 4 bases, 9 bases remained unmatched.

The chain joins TRBV6-5 to TRBJ1-1; tentatively, D is TRBD1 (6 bases). This CDR3 spans 15 amino acids. V was clipped by 7 bases and J by 0 bases, with 15 bases between them. Germline V gives CDR1 MNHEY, CDR2 SVGAGI. The CDR3 region is CASTLERQVNTEAFF. The CDR3 DNA sequence: TGTGCCAGCACCCTAGAGAGACAGGTGAACACTGAAGCTTTCTTT.

This clone has only one observation. The chain joins TRBV7-9 to TRBJ1-2; tentatively, D is TRBD1 (6 bases). Per germline, CDR1 SEHNR and CDR2 FQNEAQ (reference sequence). The V gene lost 0 bases and the J gene lost 9 bases, with 14 bases spanning the gap. This CDR3 has 14 amino acids. The chain's CDR3 is CASSLATGGRSYTF. In nucleotides, the CDR3 is TGTGCCAGCAGCTTAGCGACTGGGGGGCGCAGCTACACCTTC.

The chain carries TRBV9 and TRBJ1-2; D possibly corresponds to TRBD1 (5 bases). V was pared by 0 bases and J by 5 bases, with 14 bases between. Germline V gene data show CDR1 as SGDLS and CDR2 as YYNGEE. This CDR3 region has 15 residues. This CDR3 is CASSVVPGTGYGYTF. CDR3 in DNA: TGTGCCAGCAGCGTAGTACCGGGGACGGGGTATGGCTACACCTTC.

This sequence joins TRBV6-6 and TRBJ1-5, with 9 bases aligning to TRBD1. The CDR3 sequence is 16 residues long. Germline trimming cut 2 bases from V and 1 base from J; bases unmatched to any gene: 3. The germline V gene has CDR1 MNHNY and CDR2 SVGAGI (reference sequence). CDR3 sequence: CASSYPQGASNQPQHF. CDR3 bases: TGTGCCAGCAGTTACCCACAGGGGGCGAGCAATCAGCCCCAGCATTTT.

This chain connects TRBV10-2 to TRBJ1-2; a possible D gene is TRBD1 (5 bases). The CDR3 covers 15 residues. Germline CDR1 WSHSY, CDR2 SAAADI. Trimming removed 0 bases at V and 3 bases at J, with 11 bases between. CDR3 sequence reads: CASSESTRGHYGYTF. The CDR3 DNA follows: TGCGCCAGCAGTGAGTCGACTAGGGGACACTATGGCTACACCTTC.

The rearrangement joins TRBV29-1 to TRBJ1-3; 8 nucleotides match TRBD1. Germline V gene sequence: CDR1 SQVTM, CDR2 ANQGSEA. V lost 6 bases and J lost 3; bases outside the gene matches: 10. CDR3 length equals 15 residues. The CDR3 reads CSVRQGSAGGNTIYF. As DNA, the CDR3 is TGCAGCGTGAGACAGGGGTCGGCTGGTGGAAACACCATATATTTT.

The chain recombines TRBV7-3 with TRBJ2-3, with TRBD2 matching over 10 bases. V was clipped by 1 base and J by 8 bases; unmatched bases: 9. The CDR3 consists of 16 residues. From germline, CDR1 is SGHTA and CDR2 FQGTGA. The CDR3 loop is CASSLNPAGGPGTQYF. DNA for the CDR3: TGTGCCAGCAGCTTAAATCCAGCGGGGGGGCCGGGTACGCAGTATTTT.

This chain links TRBV4-1 with TRBJ2-3; D perhaps matches TRBD2 (7 bases). V lost 6 bases to trimming and J lost 4 bases, with 17 bases between them. The CDR3 runs to 15 residues. From germline, CDR1 is MGHRA and CDR2 YSYEKL. CDR3 nucleotide sequence: TGCGCCAGCAGACATTGGGGGGGCCGTGCAGATACGCAGTATTTT. Protein sequence: CASRHWGGRADTQYF.

This clone has a single count. The genes are TRBV2 and TRBJ1-5, with TRBD1 as a possible D gene (5 bases). The germline gives CDR1 SNHLY, CDR2 FYNNEI. Trimming stripped 6 bases from V and 0 bases from J, with 9 bases between. This CDR3 is built from 14 residues. CDR3 sequence (DNA): TGTGCCAGCAGGAGACAGTATAGCAATCAGCCCCAGCATTTT. Its translation is CASRRQYSNQPQHF.

The chain uses TRBV3-1 (or the pseudogene TRBV3-2) and TRBJ1-5, with D unresolved. Trimming stripped 1 base from V and 0 bases from J, with 7 bases between. CDR1 and CDR2 from the germline V gene are LGHDT and YNNKEL (reference sequence). This CDR3 is 15 amino acids long. CDR3 protein: CASSQGHSSNQPQHF. The CDR3 nucleotides read TGTGCCAGCAGCCAAGGTCATAGTAGCAATCAGCCCCAGCATTTT.

The V call is TRBV19, the J call TRBJ2-3; D remains ambiguous. V lost 9 bases and J lost 6, with 10 bases in between. CDR1 LNHDA and CDR2 SQIVND come from the germline V gene (reference sequence). CDR3 length: 11 amino acids. CDR3 sequence reads: CASQAGDTQYF. CDR3 nucleotide sequence: TGTGCCAGCCAGGCCGGCGATACGCAGTATTTT.

This clone has a single count. This chain links TRBV7-8 with TRBJ1-2; weak D call: TRBD1 (6 bases). The CDR3 is made up of 12 amino acids. With 4 bases removed from V and 7 bases from J, the gap between germline ends came to 10 bases. Germline lookup yields CDR1 SGHVS and CDR2 FQNEAQ. The CDR3 DNA follows: TGTGCCAGCAGCTGGGACATCTCTGGCTACACCTTC. Translating it yields CASSWDISGYTF.

Of note for this clone: Other nucleotide sequences in the sample specify the same CDR3. The J gene is TRBJ1-2, the V gene TRBV6-2 or TRBV6-3; D is perhaps TRBD1 (5 bases). Germline CDR1 reads MNHEY; CDR2 reads SVGEGT. Trimming took 0 bases from V and 3 from J, leaving 14 bases between them. The CDR3 sequence is 16 residues long. CDR3 bases: TGTGCCAGCAGTTACTCGATCTACGGGACGGACTATGGCTACACCTTC. It translates to CASSYSIYGTDYGYTF.

The chain links TRBV10-3 to TRBJ1-1; 10 bases line up with TRBD1. The V gene's germline CDR1 is ENHRY and CDR2 SYGVKD. After removal of 8 bases from V and 1 base from J, the junction contained 1 base not matched to a gene. The CDR3 contains 13 residues. CDR3 in amino acids: CAIDRGRNTEAFF. Here the CDR3 DNA reads TGTGCCATCGACAGGGGGCGGAACACTGAAGCTTTCTTT.

The chain employs TRBV6-1 and TRBJ1-6; D uncertain. The CDR3 has 18 amino acids. Between the trimmed V and J ends, which lost 0 bases and 3 bases, there was a span of 15 bases. Germline CDR1 and CDR2: MNHNS and SASEGT. DNA for the CDR3: TGTGCCAGCAGTGAAGCGCCCGGATCCCTATTCTATAATTCACCCCTCCACTTT. This translates into CASSEAPGSLFYNSPLHF.

The chain carries TRBV12-1 and TRBJ2-7; the D segment call TRBD1 is taken from the table without a DNA check. TRBV12-1 is annotated as a pseudogene. The CDR3 totals 16 residues. The CDR3 DNA sequence: TGTGCCAGCAGCTTTGGGTGTAGGGGTATCTCCTACGAGCAGTACTTC. Amino acid sequence: CASSFGCRGISYEQYF.

The V call is TRBV2, the J call TRBJ2-5; D tentatively reads TRBD1 or TRBD2 (6 bases each). The CDR3 runs 13 residues. Germline CDR1 and CDR2: SNHLY and FYNNEI. V lost 7 bases to trimming and J lost 7 bases, with 16 bases between them. The CDR3 loop is CASTGASAGTQYF. CDR3 coding DNA: TGTGCCAGCACGGGGGCTTCCGCGGGGACCCAGTACTTC. Complete variable domain (other parts from reference TRBV2 and TRBJ2-5): EPEVTQTPSHQVTQMGQEVILRCVPISNHLYFYWYRQILGQKVEFLVSFYNNEISEKSEIFDDQFSVERPDGSNFTLKIRSTKLEDSAMYFCASTGASAGTQYFGPGTRLLVL.